The 20 T cell receptor beta chains given below trace back to one sample, sequenced in a study of CD8+ T cells in alopecia areata. Extraction of RNA preceded its reverse transcription into cDNA, which served as the sequencing template. The data were produced by immunoSEQ multiplex PCR, yet TCRdb's version contains in-frame clones alone and is incomplete. The sample includes over 150,000 clones, more than 60% of them seen just once. This sample comprised CD4+ T cells sorted from blood, obtained at week 0. The source is a human donor with alopecia areata.

V is TRBV25-1 and J is TRBJ1-1, with D hard to call. Germline values: CDR1 MGHDK, CDR2 SYGVNS. V lost 4 bases and J 5 bases, leaving 17 bases between the germline ends. The CDR3 is made up of 15 amino acids. The CDR3: CASSGPNGITTEAFF. The CDR3 DNA sequence: TGTGCCAGCAGTGGCCCCAATGGGATCACGACTGAAGCTTTCTTT. The whole variable domain, remainder taken from reference TRBV25-1 and TRBJ1-1, is EADIYQTPRYLVIGTGKKITLECSQTMGHDKMYWYQQDPGMELHLIHYSYGVNSTEKGDLSSESTVSRIRTEHFPLTLESARPSHTSQYLCASSGPNGITTEAFFGQGTRLTVV.

The count of this clone is one. This chain joins TRBV5-6 and TRBJ2-6, with D unresolved. From germline, CDR1 is SGHDT and CDR2 YYEEEE. V was cut by 2 bases and J by 0 bases, with 9 bases left in between. The CDR3 is 16 amino acids. CDR3 bases: TGTGCCAGCAGCTTCTCTCCGAGCTCTGGGGCCAACGTCCTGACTTTC. Translated: CASSFSPSSGANVLTF.

This clone was found a few times. The chain is built from TRBV5-1 and TRBJ2-5; TRBD2 might be the D (5 bases). Germline CDR1 reads SGHRS; CDR2 reads YFSETQ. The CDR3 has 13 residues. Trimming cost V 1 base and J 5 bases, with 9 bases left between them. The CDR3 DNA is TGCGCCAGCAGCTTGCTAGCTGAGGAGACCCAGTACTTC. Translated: CASSLLAEETQYF.

V is TRBV7-9 and J is TRBJ1-1; a weak D match, TRBD1 (5 bases). CDR3 length: 18 amino acids. Trimming cost V 3 bases and J 2 bases, with 22 bases left between them. Per the germline V gene, CDR1 is SEHNR and CDR2 is FQNEAQ (reference sequence). The CDR3 here is CASSFKSGLRPVNTEAFF. CDR3 in DNA: TGTGCCAGCAGCTTTAAGTCAGGGCTGCGCCCTGTTAACACTGAAGCTTTCTTT.

The chain joins TRBV2 to TRBJ1-5, with D tentatively TRBD1 (5 bases). Trimming stripped 7 bases from V and 4 bases from J, with 8 bases between. The CDR3 runs to 12 residues. Germline-derived CDR1 and CDR2 are SNHLY and FYNNEI. CDR3 nucleotides: TGTGCCAGCAAGGAGGGGAATCAGCCCCAGCATTTT. This translates into CASKEGNQPQHF.

Of note for this clone: Other DNA sequences in the sample encode the same CDR3. The V gene is TRBV6-1, the J gene TRBJ1-2, with no clear D. The CDR3 loop spans 14 amino acids. Trimming removed 0 bases at V and 0 bases at J, with 5 bases between. Per the germline V gene, CDR1 is MNHNS and CDR2 is SASEGT. The CDR3 reads CASSEAGANYGYTF. Written as DNA, the CDR3 is TGTGCCAGCAGTGAAGCAGGAGCTAACTATGGCTACACCTTC.

V usage is TRBV2 and J usage is TRBJ2-2, with a possible D match to TRBD2 (5 bases). The germline gives CDR1 SNHLY, CDR2 FYNNEI. V lost 4 bases, J lost 6 bases, and 12 bases lay in between. The CDR3 runs to 14 residues. The CDR3 region has the DNA TGTGCCAGCAGTGGTGAGGGTATCGCCGGGGAGCTGTTTTTT. This codes for CASSGEGIAGELFF.

The chain combines TRBV29-1 with TRBJ1-2; TRBD1 might be the D (5 bases). Germline V CDR1 and CDR2: SQVTM, ANQGSEA. The CDR3 has 15 amino acids. The V and J ends lost 4 bases and 7 bases respectively, with 22 bases between them. CDR3 coding DNA: TGCAGCGTTGTTCGTCGGGACGACCCACGTTTTGGCTACACCTTC. This translates into CSVVRRDDPRFGYTF.

The chain employs TRBV5-5 and TRBJ1-5, with D uncertain. The CDR3 contains 15 residues. The germline gives CDR1 SGHKS, CDR2 YYEKEE (reference sequence). Between the trimmed V and J ends, which lost 1 base and 3 bases, there was a span of 11 bases. Here the CDR3 reads CASSLNPGDNQPQHF. The DNA for the CDR3 is TGTGCCAGCAGCTTGAATCCCGGGGACAATCAGCCCCAGCATTTT.

The rearrangement links TRBV6-1 to TRBJ1-1; D ambiguous. The CDR3 consists of 14 residues. CDR1 and CDR2 (germline): MNHNS, SASEGT. The V and J ends lost 7 bases and 4 bases respectively, with 16 bases between them. The CDR3 DNA reads TGTGCCAGCACCCCGAGCGTGGATGTCACTGAAGCTTTCTTT. Translating gives CASTPSVDVTEAFF.

Regarding this clone: Other DNA sequences from this sample encode an identical CDR3 as well. The chain employs TRBV29-1 and TRBJ1-2; no definite D call. This CDR3 comprises 9 residues. Germline V gene data show CDR1 as SQVTM and CDR2 as ANQGSEA. V lost 4 bases, J lost 8 bases, and 5 bases lay in between. CDR3 amino acids: CSVVSGYTF. The CDR3 DNA follows: TGCAGCGTTGTTTCCGGCTACACCTTC.

The gene calls are TRBV6-6 and TRBJ1-5; D gene uncertain. The ends were cut back, 10 bases at V and 0 bases at J, with 7 bases in the middle. The CDR3 spans 12 residues. Germline lookup yields CDR1 MNHNY and CDR2 SVGAGI (reference sequence). CDR3 coding DNA: TGTGCCACCTCATATAGCAATCAGCCCCAGCATTTT. Amino acids: CATSYSNQPQHF.

V and J are TRBV10-3 and TRBJ2-7; 8 nucleotides align to TRBD1. In germline, CDR1 is ENHRY, CDR2 SYGVKD. V dropped 3 bases and J dropped 0; count of bases not matched to a gene: 4. CDR3 length: 15 residues. Here the CDR3 DNA reads TGTGCCATCAGTGATAGGGACAGGAGCTCCTACGAGCAGTACTTC. It encodes CAISDRDRSSYEQYF.

This clone showed up just a few times. The CDR3 here is CSVEFLGLTGNTEAFF. The CDR3 coding sequence is TGCAGCGTTGAATTTTTAGGTCTGACAGGGAACACTGAAGCTTTCTTT. The chain carries TRBV29-1 and TRBJ1-1; possibly TRBD1 for D (6 bases). Trimming pared 2 bases from V and 1 base from J, leaving 17 bases between. The CDR3 consists of 16 residues. Germline CDR1 and CDR2: SQVTM and ANQGSEA.

This chain links TRBV5-6 with TRBJ1-6; D unclear. The CDR3 runs to 17 residues. In germline, CDR1 is SGHDT, CDR2 YYEEEE. The V and J ends lost 7 bases and 0 bases respectively, with 17 bases between them. Here the CDR3 DNA reads TGTGCCAGCTCCCCTTTGGGGTCAAGCTCCTATAATTCACCCCTCCACTTT. Translated: CASSPLGSSSYNSPLHF.

The rearrangement joins TRBV29-1 to TRBJ1-2; maybe TRBD1 (6 bases). Between the trimmed V and J ends, which lost 4 bases and 7 bases, there was a span of 13 bases. The CDR3 has 12 amino acids. The germline V gene encodes CDR1 SQVTM and CDR2 ANQGSEA. The CDR3 DNA follows: TGCAGCGTTGTCGGGGGGGCGCGTGGCTACACCTTC. Translated: CSVVGGARGYTF.

The rearrangement links TRBV10-3 to TRBJ1-1; D is ambiguous. The CDR3 is made up of 11 amino acids. Trimming left V 4 bases short and J 10 bases short, with 10 bases between. Per the germline V gene, CDR1 is ENHRY and CDR2 is SYGVKD. CDR3 in amino acids: CAISVRGLAFF. For the CDR3, the DNA is TGTGCCATCAGTGTTCGAGGGTTAGCTTTCTTT.

The V gene is TRBV27, the J gene TRBJ2-7; either TRBD1 or TRBD2 may fit D (5 bases each). There are 13 residues in the CDR3. V lost 8 bases, J lost 3 bases, and 14 bases lay in between. Germline-derived CDR1 and CDR2 are MNHEY and SMNVEV (reference sequence). In DNA, the CDR3 is TGTGCCAGCCGGGGACGATCCGACTACGAGCAGTACTTC. This gives the protein CASRGRSDYEQYF.

The table lists this clone with a few counts. The chain has TRBV18 and TRBJ1-1, with TRBD1 matching over 8 bases. The V segment lost 0 bases and the J segment 11 bases; nucleotides outside the gene matches: 17. The CDR3 loop spans 17 amino acids. Looked up from germline, CDR1 is KGHSH and CDR2 is LQKENI. The CDR3 DNA follows: TGTGCCAGCTCACCACCGACTACGACAGGGGCGAATCGTTTGGCTTTCTTT. Translation gives CASSPPTTTGANRLAFF.

This clone was seen more than once but under ten times. V is TRBV25-1 and J is TRBJ2-3; D might be TRBD2 (6 bases). CDR3 length: 17 residues. The V gene lost 6 bases and the J gene lost 0 bases, with 19 bases spanning the gap. Per germline, CDR1 MGHDK and CDR2 SYGVNS. The CDR3 protein is CASSPNKGLPSTDTQYF. For the CDR3, the DNA is TGTGCCAGCAGCCCCAACAAGGGACTGCCGAGCACAGATACGCAGTATTTT.